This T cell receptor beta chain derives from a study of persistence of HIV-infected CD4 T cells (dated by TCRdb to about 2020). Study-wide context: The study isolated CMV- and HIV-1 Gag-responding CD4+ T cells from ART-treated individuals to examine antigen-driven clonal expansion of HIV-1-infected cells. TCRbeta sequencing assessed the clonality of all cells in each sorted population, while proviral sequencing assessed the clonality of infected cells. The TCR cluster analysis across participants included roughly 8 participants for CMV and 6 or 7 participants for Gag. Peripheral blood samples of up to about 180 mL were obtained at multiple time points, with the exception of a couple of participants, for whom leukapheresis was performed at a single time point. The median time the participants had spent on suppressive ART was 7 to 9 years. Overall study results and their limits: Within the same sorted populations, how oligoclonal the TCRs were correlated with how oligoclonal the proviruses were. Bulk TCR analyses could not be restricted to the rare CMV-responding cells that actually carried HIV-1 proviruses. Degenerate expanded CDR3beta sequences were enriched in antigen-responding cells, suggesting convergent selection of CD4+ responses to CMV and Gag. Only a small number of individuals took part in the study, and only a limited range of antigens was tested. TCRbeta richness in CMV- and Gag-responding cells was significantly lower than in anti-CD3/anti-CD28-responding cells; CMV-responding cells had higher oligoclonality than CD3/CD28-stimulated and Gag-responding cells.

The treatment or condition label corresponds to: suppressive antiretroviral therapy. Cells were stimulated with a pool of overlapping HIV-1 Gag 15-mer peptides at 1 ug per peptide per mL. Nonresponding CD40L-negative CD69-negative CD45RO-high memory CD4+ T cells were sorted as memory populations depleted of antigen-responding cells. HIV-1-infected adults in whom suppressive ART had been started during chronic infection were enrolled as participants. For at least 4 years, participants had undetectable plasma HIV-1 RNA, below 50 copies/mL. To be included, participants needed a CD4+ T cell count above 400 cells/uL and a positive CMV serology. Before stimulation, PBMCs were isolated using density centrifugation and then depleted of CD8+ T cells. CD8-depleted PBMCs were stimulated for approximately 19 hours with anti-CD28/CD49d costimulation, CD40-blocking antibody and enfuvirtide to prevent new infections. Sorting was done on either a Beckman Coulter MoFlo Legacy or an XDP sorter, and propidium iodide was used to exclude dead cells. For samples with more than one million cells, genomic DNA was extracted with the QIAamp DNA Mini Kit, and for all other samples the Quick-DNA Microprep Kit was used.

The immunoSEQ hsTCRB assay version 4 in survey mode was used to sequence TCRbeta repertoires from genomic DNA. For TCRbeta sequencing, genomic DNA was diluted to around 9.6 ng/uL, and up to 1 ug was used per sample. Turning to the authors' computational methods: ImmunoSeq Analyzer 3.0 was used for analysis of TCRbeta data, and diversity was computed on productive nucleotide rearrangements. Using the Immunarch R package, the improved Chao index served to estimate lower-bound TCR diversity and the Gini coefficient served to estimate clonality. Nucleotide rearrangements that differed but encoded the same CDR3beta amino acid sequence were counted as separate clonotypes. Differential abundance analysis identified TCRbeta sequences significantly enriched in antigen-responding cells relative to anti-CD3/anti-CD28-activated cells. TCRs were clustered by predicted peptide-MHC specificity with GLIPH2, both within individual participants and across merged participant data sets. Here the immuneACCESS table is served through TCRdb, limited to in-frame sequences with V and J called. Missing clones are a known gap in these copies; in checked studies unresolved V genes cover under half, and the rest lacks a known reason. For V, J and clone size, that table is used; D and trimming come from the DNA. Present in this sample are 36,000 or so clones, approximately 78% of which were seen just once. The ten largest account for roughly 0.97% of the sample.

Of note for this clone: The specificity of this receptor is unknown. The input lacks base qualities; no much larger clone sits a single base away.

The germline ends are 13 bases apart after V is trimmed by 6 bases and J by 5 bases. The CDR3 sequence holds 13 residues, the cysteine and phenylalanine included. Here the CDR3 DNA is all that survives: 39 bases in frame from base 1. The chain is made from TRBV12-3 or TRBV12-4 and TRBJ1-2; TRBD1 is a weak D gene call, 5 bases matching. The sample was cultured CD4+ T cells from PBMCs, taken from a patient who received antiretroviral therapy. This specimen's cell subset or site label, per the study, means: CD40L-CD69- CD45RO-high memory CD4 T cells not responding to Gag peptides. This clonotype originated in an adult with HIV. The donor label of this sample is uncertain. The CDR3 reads CASSLGPSYGYTF. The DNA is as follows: TGTGCCAGCAGCCTGGGACCGTCGTATGGCTACACCTTC.